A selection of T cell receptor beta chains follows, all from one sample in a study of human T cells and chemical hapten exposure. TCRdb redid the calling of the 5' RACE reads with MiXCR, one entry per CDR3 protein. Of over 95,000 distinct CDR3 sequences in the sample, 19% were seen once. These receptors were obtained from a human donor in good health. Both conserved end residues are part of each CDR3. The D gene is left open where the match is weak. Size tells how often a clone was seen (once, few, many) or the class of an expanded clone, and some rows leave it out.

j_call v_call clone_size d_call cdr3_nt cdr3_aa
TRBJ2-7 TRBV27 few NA TGTGCCAGCAGTTTATCCGCCCGCTTCGACCAGTACTTC CASSLSARFDQYF
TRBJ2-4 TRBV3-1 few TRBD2 TGTGCCAGCAGCCAAGATTTTAGCGGGCTAAGAGGAAACATTCAGTACTTC CASSQDFSGLRGNIQYF
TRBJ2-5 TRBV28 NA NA TGTGCCAGCAGTTTATTAGGACGGATCCAAGAGACCCAGTACTTC CASSLLGRIQETQYF
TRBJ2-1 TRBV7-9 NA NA TGTGCCAGCAGCTCACCCGAAGTCTATGAGCAGTTCTTC CASSSPEVYEQFF
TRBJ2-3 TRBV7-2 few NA TGTGCCAGCAGCTTACCAATTATAGATACGCAGTATTTT CASSLPIIDTQYF
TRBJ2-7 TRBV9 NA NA TGTGCCAGCAGCGTAGATAACAGCTACGAGCAGTACTTC CASSVDNSYEQYF
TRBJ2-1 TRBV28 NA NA TGTGCCAGCAGTTTCCCCTACAATGAGCAGTTCTTC CASSFPYNEQFF
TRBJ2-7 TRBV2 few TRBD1 TGTGCCAGCAGTAAGGGACAGCACTACGAGCAGTACTTC CASSKGQHYEQYF
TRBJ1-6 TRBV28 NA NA TGTGCCAGCAGTTTACGGGGTATTGGCGGTAATTCACCCCTCCACTTT CASSLRGIGGNSPLHF
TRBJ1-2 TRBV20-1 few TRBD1 TGCAGTTACCGGGACAGGGACAGAAATGGCTACACCTTC CSYRDRDRNGYTF
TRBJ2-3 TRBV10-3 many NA TGTGCCATCAGTGGGCGGGATCATAGCACAGATACGCAGTATTTT CAISGRDHSTDTQYF
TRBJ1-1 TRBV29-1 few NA TGCAGCGTTGTTGGGGGTCAGGGCCAGAACACTGAAGCTTTCTTT CSVVGGQGQNTEAFF
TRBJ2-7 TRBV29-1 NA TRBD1 TGCAGCGTTGTCCCGACAGGGTCGGGTGAGCAGTACTTC CSVVPTGSGEQYF
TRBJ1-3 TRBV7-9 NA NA TGTGCCAGCAGCTACCTTGGGGGGCGCTCTGGAAACACCATATATTTT CASSYLGGRSGNTIYF
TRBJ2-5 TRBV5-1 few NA TGCGCCAGCAGCGGGGGTGGGGCGGCGGAGACCCAGTACTTC CASSGGGAAETQYF
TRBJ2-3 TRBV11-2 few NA TGTGCCAGCAGCTTAGTGGGAGGAGGCGCAGATACGCAGTATTTT CASSLVGGGADTQYF
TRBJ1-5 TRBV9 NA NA TGTGCCAGCAGCGTAGATCTCGGCAATCAGCCCCAGCATTTT CASSVDLGNQPQHF
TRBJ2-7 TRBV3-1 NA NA TGTGCCAGCAGCCCCTTTATGGGGGAGCAGTACTTC CASSPFMGEQYF
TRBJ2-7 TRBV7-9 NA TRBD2 TGTGCCAGCAGCACCCCCTCGACTAGCGGGATATTCTACGAGCAGTACTTC CASSTPSTSGIFYEQYF
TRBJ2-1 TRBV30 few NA TGTGCCTGGAGCGCGGGGAATGAGCAGTTCTTC CAWSAGNEQFF
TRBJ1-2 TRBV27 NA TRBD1 TGTGCCAGCAGTTTTAGGGACAGCTATGGCTACACCTTC CASSFRDSYGYTF
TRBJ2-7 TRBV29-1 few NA TGCAGCGTTGCGCTGGGGACCGCCCTTCCCGAGCAGTACTTC CSVALGTALPEQYF
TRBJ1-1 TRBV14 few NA TGTGCCAGCAGCCAAGGTGCCAATCTGAACACTGAAGCTTTCTTT CASSQGANLNTEAFF
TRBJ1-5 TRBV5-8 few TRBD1 TGTGCCAGCAGTTTAGGTACCGCAGGGGGCCAGCCCCAGCATTTT CASSLGTAGGQPQHF
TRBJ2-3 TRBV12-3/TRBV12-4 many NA TGTGCCAGCAGTCCCAGGGAGCGCCCCACAGATACGCAGTATTTT CASSPRERPTDTQYF
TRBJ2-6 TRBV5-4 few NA TGTGCCAGCAGCCCCAGGATATCTGGGGCCAACGTCCTGACTTTC CASSPRISGANVLTF
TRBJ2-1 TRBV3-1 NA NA TGTGCCAGCAGCCATCTAGAGAATGAGCAGTTCTTC CASSHLENEQFF
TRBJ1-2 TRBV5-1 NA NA TGCGCCAGCAGACACCCCGGGGAAGGGAACTATGGCTACACCTTC CASRHPGEGNYGYTF
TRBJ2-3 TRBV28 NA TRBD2 TGTGCCAGCACGCATAGCGGGAGTAGGGATACGCAGTATTTT CASTHSGSRDTQYF
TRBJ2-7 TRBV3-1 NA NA TGTGCCAGCAGCCAAGACAGTTACTACGAGCAGTACTTC CASSQDSYYEQYF
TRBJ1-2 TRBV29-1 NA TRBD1 TGCAGCGTTGGCGGACAGGGGTCTGGCTACACCTTC CSVGGQGSGYTF
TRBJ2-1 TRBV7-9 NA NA TGTGCCAGCAGCTTAGCTAGCGATGAGCAGTTCTTC CASSLASDEQFF
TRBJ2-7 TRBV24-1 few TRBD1 TGTGCCACCAGCGCGGGACAGGATCCCTACGAGCAGTACTTC CATSAGQDPYEQYF
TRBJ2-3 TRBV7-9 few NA TGTGCCAGCAGCCTCTCCCCTAGCACAGATACGCAGTATTTT CASSLSPSTDTQYF
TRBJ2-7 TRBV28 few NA TGTGCCAGCAGCCAATTGGGTTACGAGCAGTACTTC CASSQLGYEQYF
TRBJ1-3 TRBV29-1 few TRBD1 TGCAGCGTTGAAGATGGGACAGGAACTTTCTATTCTGGAAACACCATATATTTT CSVEDGTGTFYSGNTIYF
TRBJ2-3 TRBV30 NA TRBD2 TGTGCCTGGAGTGTTGGGGGGGGGAGCACAGATACGCAGTATTTT CAWSVGGGSTDTQYF